A selection of T cell receptor beta chains follows, all from one sample in a study of blood T cell repertoires in COVID-19. TCRdb's copy holds only in-frame clones and misses some; the assay was immunoSEQ multiplex PCR. The repertoire holds about 21,000 clones, with 75% to 90% as singletons. Sequencing used peripheral blood. Every receptor here comes from a man in his 70s with active COVID-19. CDR3s include the opening cysteine and the closing phenylalanine or tryptophan.

V gene	J gene	CDR3 protein
TRBV5-5	TRBJ2-7	CASSLVDRAEQYF
TRBV5-1	TRBJ2-1	CASRAGGGNEQFF
TRBV7-8	TRBJ2-1	CASSRSLAGGNEQFF
TRBV10-3	TRBJ1-1	CAISESGRGGLPEAFF
TRBV25-1	TRBJ2-2	CASRQIGGNTGELFF
TRBV5-1	TRBJ2-7	CASSAKTSGDPYEQYF
TRBV5-6	TRBJ2-1	CAGTLAGNNEQFF
TRBV19	TRBJ1-5	CASKAGSGQPQHF
TRBV20-1	TRBJ2-2	CSASSGQGLAGELFF
TRBV7-2	TRBJ1-5	CASSFVVNTNQPQHF
TRBV5-1	TRBJ2-3	CASSLSGYTDTQYF
TRBV5-1	TRBJ1-5	CASSPGLSNQPQHF
TRBV7-9	TRBJ2-5	CASSLVGEAGETQYF
TRBV18	TRBJ2-2	CASSQGSNTGELFF
TRBV28	TRBJ2-7	CASSLSLTGHEQYF
TRBV18	TRBJ1-3	CASSGATGGVGNTIYF
TRBV6-5	TRBJ2-7	CASRTSGSPGEQYF
TRBV5-1	TRBJ1-1	CASRFSQGNTEAFF
TRBV19	TRBJ2-5	CASSIDRGQGGEETQYF
TRBV5-1	TRBJ2-2	CASRGGVETGELFF
TRBV19	TRBJ1-5	CASSRPQGPQPQHF
TRBV11-2	TRBJ2-1	CASSLAGGRFSYNEQFF
TRBV5-1	TRBJ2-7	CASSLASGRPIEEQYF
TRBV5-1	TRBJ1-2	CASSPEGQGVDGYTF
TRBV19	TRBJ1-2	CASIALSDRVFEGYTF
TRBV29-1	TRBJ2-7	CSVVAGYYEQYF
TRBV5-4	TRBJ2-1	CASSPALGLAGANEQFF
TRBV2	TRBJ2-1	CASSPGQRNEQFF
TRBV11-2	TRBJ2-7	CASSLHPTINEQYF
TRBV27	TRBJ2-7	CASSSSGQGRNEQYF
TRBV28	TRBJ1-4	CASSLQGVLATNEKLFF
TRBV11-3	TRBJ1-2	CASSGRQGSGYTF
TRBV28	TRBJ1-1	CASNRKGGGKGAFF
TRBV4-2	TRBJ2-5	CASSQDRAETQYF
TRBV5-1	TRBJ2-7	CASSLENGYEQYF
TRBV5-1	TRBJ2-1	CASSLGQGEHNEQFF
TRBV4-1	TRBJ2-3	CASSQDAGRIRTDTQYF
TRBV4-2	TRBJ2-7	CASSPGTSGRNYEQYF
TRBV29-1	TRBJ2-3	CSVESQGPGKTQYF